This T cell receptor (beta chain) was identified in a study of T cells after yellow fever vaccination. For the study at large: Researchers used SMART-Seq v4 Ultra Low Input to prepare fractions that had low cell numbers.

The table lists this clonotype with a few counts. V gave up 0 bases and J gave up 2 bases; unmatched junction bases: 8. Germline values: CDR1 ENHRY, CDR2 SYGVKD. This CDR3 comprises 19 residues. Researchers made TCR cDNA using 5'RACE template switching, and this step added a universal primer site and UMIs. TCRdb used MiXCR to reprocess the 5' RACE reads, holding one entry per CDR3 protein. The sample has some 120,000 distinct CDR3 sequences, roughly 15% seen once. This receptor was taken from a man aged 18 to 29 who received the YFV17D yellow fever vaccine. The chain couples TRBV10-3 to TRBJ2-2; 11 nucleotides align to TRBD2. The sequences come from CD8+ T cells sorted from PBMCs, collected 5 days after the yellow fever booster vaccination. The CDR3 bases are TGTGCCATCAGTGAGTCCGCTGGTCTAGCGGGGGGAAACACCGGGGAGCTGTTTTTT. Translated: CAISESAGLAGGNTGELFF.